This passage covers 6 T cell receptor beta chains from one sample sequenced in a study of T cells expressing NK-cell markers. TCRdb reprocessed the 5' RACE reads; each CDR3 protein has one entry and no DNA is given. The sample table sets out about 400,000 distinct CDR3 sequences. The sequenced sample consisted of blood T cells: a sorted CD56 or NKG2C T cell subset, CD4+ or CD8+ T cells, or bulk PBMC T cells (not recorded which). The receptors were gathered from a woman aged 45-60 years in good health.

The rearrangement links TRBV7-9 to TRBJ1-1; no DNA is available, so the TRBD1 call from TCRdb remains unchecked. Germline V gene sequence: CDR1 SEHNR, CDR2 FQNEAQ (reference sequence). CDR3 size: 16 residues. The CDR3 sequence: CASSLWAGRGDTEAFF.

The chain has TRBV24-1 and TRBJ2-1; the D call of TRBD1 rests on TCRdb alone, since no DNA is present to check it. Germline CDR1 KGHDR, CDR2 SFDVKD. CDR3 length: 15 residues. CDR3 region: CATSDLGQGGNEQFF.

The chain employs TRBV6-1 and TRBJ1-3. Germline-derived CDR1 and CDR2 are MNHNS and SASEGT. This CDR3 is 14 amino acids long. This chain's CDR3 is CASTPTQVGNTIYF.

This chain uses TRBV6-2 or TRBV6-3 with TRBJ2-1; absent DNA, TCRdb's TRBD2 call cannot be checked. The CDR3 loop spans 18 amino acids. The germline CDR1 and CDR2 sequences are MNHEY and SVGEGT. CDR3 loop: CASSYPPPGLAGVDEQFF.

This chain joins TRBV6-5 and TRBJ2-1; the D gene TCRdb calls, TRBD2, cannot be checked with no DNA. CDR3 size: 13 residues. Germline CDR1 MNHEY, CDR2 SVGAGI. CDR3 residues: CASSRTSLNEQFF.

This chain connects TRBV3-1 to TRBJ2-1; TCRdb's assignment of TRBD2 cannot be checked, as there is no DNA. The length of the CDR3 is 17 residues. Germline CDR1 is LGHDT and CDR2 is YNNKEL (reference sequence). This CDR3 is CASSQLGLADSYNEQFF.